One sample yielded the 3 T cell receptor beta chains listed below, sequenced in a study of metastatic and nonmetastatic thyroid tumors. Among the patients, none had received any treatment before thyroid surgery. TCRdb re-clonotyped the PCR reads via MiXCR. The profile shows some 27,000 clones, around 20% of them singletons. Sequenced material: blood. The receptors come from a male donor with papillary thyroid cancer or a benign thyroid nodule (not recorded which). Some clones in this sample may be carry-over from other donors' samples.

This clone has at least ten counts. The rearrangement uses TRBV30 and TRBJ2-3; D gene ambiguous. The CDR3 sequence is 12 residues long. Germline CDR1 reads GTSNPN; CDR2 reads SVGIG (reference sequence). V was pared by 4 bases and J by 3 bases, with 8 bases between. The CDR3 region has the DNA TGTGCCTGGACCCGGGTTACAGATACGCAGTATTTT. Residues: CAWTRVTDTQYF. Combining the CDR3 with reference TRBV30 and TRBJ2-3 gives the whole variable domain SQTIHQWPATLVQPVGSPLSLECTVEGTSNPNLYWYRQAAGRGLQLLFYSVGIGQISSEVPQNLSASRPQDRQFILSSKKLLLSDSGFYLCAWTRVTDTQYFGPGTRLTVL.

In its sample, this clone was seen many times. CDR3 DNA: TGTGCCAGCAGGCACCCTCTTAGCGGGATGCGTTACGAGCAGTACTTC. Translated, it gives CASRHPLSGMRYEQYF. J is TRBJ2-7 and V is TRBV11-2, with 8 bases aligning to TRBD2. CDR3 length: 16 residues. V trimming: 6 bases; J trimming: 4 bases; junction bases outside the gene matches: 14. In germline, CDR1 is SGHAT, CDR2 FQNNGV.

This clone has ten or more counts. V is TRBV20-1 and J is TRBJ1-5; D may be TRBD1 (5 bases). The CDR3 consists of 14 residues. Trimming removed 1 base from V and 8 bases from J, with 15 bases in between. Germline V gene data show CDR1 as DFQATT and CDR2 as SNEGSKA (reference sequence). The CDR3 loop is CSARGGSENEPQHF. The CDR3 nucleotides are TGCAGTGCTAGAGGGGGGTCCGAGAATGAGCCCCAGCATTTT.